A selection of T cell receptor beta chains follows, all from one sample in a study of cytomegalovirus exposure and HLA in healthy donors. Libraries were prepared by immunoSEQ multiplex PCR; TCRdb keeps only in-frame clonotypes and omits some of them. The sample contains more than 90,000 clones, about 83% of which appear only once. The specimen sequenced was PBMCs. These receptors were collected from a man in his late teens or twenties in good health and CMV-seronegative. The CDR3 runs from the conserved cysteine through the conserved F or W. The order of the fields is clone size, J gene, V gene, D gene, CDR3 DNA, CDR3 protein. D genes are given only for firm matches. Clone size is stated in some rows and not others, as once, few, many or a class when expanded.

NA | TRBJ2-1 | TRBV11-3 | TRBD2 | TGTGCCAGCAGCTTCCGGGGGGGCCTAAACAATGAGCAGTTCTTC | CASSFRGGLNNEQFF
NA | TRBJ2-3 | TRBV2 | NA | TGTGCCAGCAGTGAGCTAGCCAGCACAGATACGCAGTATTTT | CASSELASTDTQYF
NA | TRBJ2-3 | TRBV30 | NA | TGTGCCTGCGGGGTTGCTCTTTTCACAGATACGCAGTATTTT | CACGVALFTDTQYF
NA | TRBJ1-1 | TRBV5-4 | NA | TGTGCCAGCAGCTTGGTTAGGATAGAGGGTACTGAAGCTTTCTTT | CASSLVRIEGTEAFF
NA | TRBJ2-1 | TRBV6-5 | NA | TGTGCCAGCAGCATGGGGGGTTCCTACAATGAGCAGTTCTTC | CASSMGGSYNEQFF
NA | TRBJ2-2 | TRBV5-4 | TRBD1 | TGTGCCAGCAGCTTGATGGGGACAGCGACGAACACCGGGGAGCTGTTTTTT | CASSLMGTATNTGELFF
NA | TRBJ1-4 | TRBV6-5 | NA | TGTGCCAGCAGTTACTTGCAGGGTGGAGAAAAACTGTTTTTT | CASSYLQGGEKLFF
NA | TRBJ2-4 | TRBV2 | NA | TGTGCCAGCGGTAAGGAGAGGGAGGTCGGCATTCAGTACTTC | CASGKEREVGIQYF
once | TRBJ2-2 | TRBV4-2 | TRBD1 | TGTGCCAGCAGCCAAAGGACAGGGATAGGCACCGGGGAGCTGTTTTTT | CASSQRTGIGTGELFF
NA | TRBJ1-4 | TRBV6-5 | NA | TGTGCCAGTCAGAGGTCCGGATCCCTGTTTTTT | CASQRSGSLFF
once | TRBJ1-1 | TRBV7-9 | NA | TGTGCCAGCAGCGGGGGGACGGCGAACACTGAAGCTTTCTTT | CASSGGTANTEAFF
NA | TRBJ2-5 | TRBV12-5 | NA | TGTGCTAGTGCCCCGGACTGGGGAACGGAGACCCAGTACTTC | CASAPDWGTETQYF
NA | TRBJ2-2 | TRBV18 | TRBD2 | TGTGCCAGCTCACCATCCCCCGGACTAGCGGGGATAGACGGGGAGCTGTTTTTT | CASSPSPGLAGIDGELFF
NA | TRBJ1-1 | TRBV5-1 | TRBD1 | TGCGCCAGCAGCGTGGACAGGGGAGGTGAAGCTTTCTTT | CASSVDRGGEAFF
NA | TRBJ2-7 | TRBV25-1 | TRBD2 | TGTGCCAGCAGCCTAGGGACTAGCGGGAGGAATACCGAGCAGTACTTC | CASSLGTSGRNTEQYF
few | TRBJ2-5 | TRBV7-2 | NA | TGTGCCAGCAGCCTAACAGGGAACGGAGAGACCCAGTACTTC | CASSLTGNGETQYF
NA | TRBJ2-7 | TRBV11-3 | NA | TGTGCCAGCAGCGGGGGCCCTTTCGGTGAGCAGTACTTC | CASSGGPFGEQYF
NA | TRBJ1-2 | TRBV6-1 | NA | TGTGCCAGCAGTGAAGCTCACAATAACTATGGCTACACCTTC | CASSEAHNNYGYTF
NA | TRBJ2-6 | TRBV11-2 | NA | TGTGCCAGCCGTAGGATCGGGGGTAGCTCTGGGGCCAACGTCCTGACTTTC | CASRRIGGSSGANVLTF
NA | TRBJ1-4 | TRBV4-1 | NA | TGCGCCAGCAGCCAAGACCGGTTGATGGGCGCCAAAGCAACTAATGAAAAACTGTTTTTT | CASSQDRLMGAKATNEKLFF
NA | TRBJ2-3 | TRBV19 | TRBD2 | TGTGCCAGTAGTATACCGGGACTAGCGGGGGTTGCAGATACGCAGTATTTT | CASSIPGLAGVADTQYF
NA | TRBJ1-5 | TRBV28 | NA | TGTGCCAGCAGTTCCGGGGGGGTGAGGCAGCCCCAGCATTTT | CASSSGGVRQPQHF
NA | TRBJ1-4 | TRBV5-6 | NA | TGTGCCAGCGGCGGGTGGGCCGACGTTGCAACTAATGAAAAACTGTTTTTT | CASGGWADVATNEKLFF
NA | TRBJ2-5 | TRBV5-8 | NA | TGTGCCAGCAGCTTGGGGGAGGTAGTAGGGGAGACCCAGTACTTC | CASSLGEVVGETQYF
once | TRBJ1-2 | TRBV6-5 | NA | TGTGCCAGCAGTTACTCGATAGGGGGTCACGGCTACACCTTC | CASSYSIGGHGYTF
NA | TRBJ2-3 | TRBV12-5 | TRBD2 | TGTGCTAGTGGTCCCCAGGCGGGGGGCATCCCAGATACGCAGTATTTT | CASGPQAGGIPDTQYF
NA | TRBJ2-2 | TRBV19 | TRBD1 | TGTGCCAGTAGTACCCGACAGGGCGCCGGGGAGCTGTTTTTT | CASSTRQGAGELFF
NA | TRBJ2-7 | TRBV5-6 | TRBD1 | TGTGCCAGCAGCTTGGGACAGGGGGCCTACGAGCAGTACTTC | CASSLGQGAYEQYF
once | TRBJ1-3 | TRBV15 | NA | TGTGCCACCAGCATGCAGGCCGGCGGAAACACCATATATTTT | CATSMQAGGNTIYF
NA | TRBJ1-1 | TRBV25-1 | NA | TGTGCCAGCAGTGCCAGGGTGAACACTGAAGCTTTCTTT | CASSARVNTEAFF
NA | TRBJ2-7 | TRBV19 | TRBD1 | TGTGCCAGCCGCTCGAAGGGACAGGGGTCCTACGAGCAGTACTTC | CASRSKGQGSYEQYF
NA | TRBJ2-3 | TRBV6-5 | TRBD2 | TGTGCCAGCAGTTACTCGGCTAGCGGGGGGGGTTTGGGGCAGTATTTT | CASSYSASGGGLGQYF
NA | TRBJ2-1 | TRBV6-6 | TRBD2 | TGTGCCAGCAGCGGACCGGACTCGCGGGAGGGCCGAGAGCAGTTCTTC | CASSGPDSREGREQFF
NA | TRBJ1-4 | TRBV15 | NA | TGTGCCACCAGCAGCAGGGTGTCTAATGAAAAACTGTTTTTT | CATSSRVSNEKLFF
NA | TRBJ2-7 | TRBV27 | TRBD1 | TGTGCCAGCAGTTTATCCCCCCCCACGGGACAGAAAGCCTACGAGCAGTACTTC | CASSLSPPTGQKAYEQYF
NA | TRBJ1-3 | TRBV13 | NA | TGTGCCAGCAGCTTTTCGACAGTCACTGGAAACACCATATATTTT | CASSFSTVTGNTIYF
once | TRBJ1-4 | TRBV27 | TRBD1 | TGTGCCAGCAGTGTAATATCGCTGACAGGGGATAATGAAAAACTGTTTTTT | CASSVISLTGDNEKLFF
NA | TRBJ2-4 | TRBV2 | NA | TGTGCCAGGGGCGCCCAACGGGGAAACATTCAGTACTTC | CARGAQRGNIQYF
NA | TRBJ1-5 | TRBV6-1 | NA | TGTGCCAGCAGTGTCCGGGACATTACCGGAGTAAATAGCAATCAGCCCCAGCATTTT | CASSVRDITGVNSNQPQHF
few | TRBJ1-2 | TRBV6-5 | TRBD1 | TGTGCCAGCAGTTACCAGGGGGGACAGCGGAGCTACACCTTC | CASSYQGGQRSYTF
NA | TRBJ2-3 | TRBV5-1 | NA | TGCGCCAGCGGTCCGGGGGGCAGGGGATCGGATACGCAGTATTTT | CASGPGGRGSDTQYF
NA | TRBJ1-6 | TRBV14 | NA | TGTGCCAGCAGCCAAGCCCAAGGAGGTGGCCGAAATTCACCCCTCCACTTT | CASSQAQGGGRNSPLHF
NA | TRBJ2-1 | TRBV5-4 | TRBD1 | TGTGCCAGCAGCCTTGACGGACAGGGGATTAATGAGCAGTTCTTC | CASSLDGQGINEQFF
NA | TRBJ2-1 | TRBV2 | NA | TGTGCCAGCAGTCGGGGTAGGGACAATGAGCAGTTCTTC | CASSRGRDNEQFF
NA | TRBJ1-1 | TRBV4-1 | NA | TGCGCCAGCCGGGGAAGAGAGAACACTGAAGCTTTCTTT | CASRGRENTEAFF
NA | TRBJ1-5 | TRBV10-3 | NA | TGTGCCATCAGCGACACCAATGATCAGCCCCAGCATTTT | CAISDTNDQPQHF
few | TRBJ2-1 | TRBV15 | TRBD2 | TGTGCCACCAGCAGAGATAGGGCTAGCGGGAGGGGAAATGAGCAGTTCTTC | CATSRDRASGRGNEQFF
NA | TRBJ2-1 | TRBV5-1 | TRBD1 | TGCGCCAGCAGTAGGGTGGGACAGGGCAACAATGAGCAGTTCTTC | CASSRVGQGNNEQFF